The clone carrying this T cell receptor beta chain was detected only a few times. Its antigen is still unknown. Within the sample, other DNA sequences also encode this same CDR3. The sample originates from a study of cytomegalovirus exposure and HLA in healthy donors. Whole-study findings and limits: On later analysis, the bulk of CMV-associated TCR beta chains appeared to be HLA-restricted.

This CDR3 comprises 12 residues. Trimming took 3 bases from V and 0 from J, leaving 4 bases between them. Per the germline V gene, CDR1 is SQVTM and CDR2 is ANQGSEA. With 60 Vbeta and 13 Jbeta primers, the PCR was carried out. The repertoire was sequenced with immunoSEQ multiplex PCR; TCRdb's copy has only in-frame clones and lacks some. The sample lists some 210,000 clones, more than 60% occurring once. This receptor was obtained from a woman aged 25 to 39 in good health and CMV-seropositive. The gene calls are TRBV29-1 and TRBJ2-3; D gene ambiguous. Source material: PBMCs. The CDR3 nucleotides are TGCAGCGTTGAGGCTAGCACAGATACGCAGTATTTT. Its translation is CSVEASTDTQYF.